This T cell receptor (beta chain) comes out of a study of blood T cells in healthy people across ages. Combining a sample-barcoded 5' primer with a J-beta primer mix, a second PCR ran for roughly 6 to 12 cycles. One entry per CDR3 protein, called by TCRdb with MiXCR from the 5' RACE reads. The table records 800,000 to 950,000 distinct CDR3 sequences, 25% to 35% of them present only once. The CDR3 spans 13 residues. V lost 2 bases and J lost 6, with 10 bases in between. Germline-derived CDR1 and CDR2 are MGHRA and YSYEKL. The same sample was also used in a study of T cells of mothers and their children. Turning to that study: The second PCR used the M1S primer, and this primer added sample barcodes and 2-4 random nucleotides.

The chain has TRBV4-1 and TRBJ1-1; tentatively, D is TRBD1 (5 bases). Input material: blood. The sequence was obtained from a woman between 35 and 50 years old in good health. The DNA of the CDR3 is TGCGCCAGCAGCCAAATCCGGGGGGCTGAAGCTTTCTTT. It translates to CASSQIRGAEAFF.